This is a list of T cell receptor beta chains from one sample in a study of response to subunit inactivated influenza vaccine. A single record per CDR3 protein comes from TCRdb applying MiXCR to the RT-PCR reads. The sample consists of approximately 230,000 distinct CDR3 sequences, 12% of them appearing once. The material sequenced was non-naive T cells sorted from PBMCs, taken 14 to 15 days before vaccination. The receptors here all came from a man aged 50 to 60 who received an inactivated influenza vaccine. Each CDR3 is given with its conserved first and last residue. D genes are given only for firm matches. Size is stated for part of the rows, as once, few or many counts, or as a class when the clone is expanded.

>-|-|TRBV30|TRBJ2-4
CAWSVRGSLGGIQYF
TGTGCCTGGAGTGTACGGGGCTCCTTGGGGGGCATTCAGTACTTC
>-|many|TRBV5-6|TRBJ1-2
CASSLLGNYGYTF
TGTGCCAGCAGCTTGCTCGGAAACTATGGCTACACCTTC
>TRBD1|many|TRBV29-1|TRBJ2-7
CSVSQGAGFEQYF
TGCAGCGTTTCACAGGGGGCAGGTTTCGAGCAGTACTTC
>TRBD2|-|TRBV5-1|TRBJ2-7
CASQSLAGGPYEQYF
TGCGCCAGCCAAAGTCTAGCGGGAGGGCCCTACGAGCAGTACTTC
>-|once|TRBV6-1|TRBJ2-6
CASSEARTSSGANVLTF
TGTGCCAGCAGTGAGGCTAGGACATCTTCTGGGGCCAACGTCCTGACTTTC
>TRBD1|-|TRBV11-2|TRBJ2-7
CASRPPGQGYEQYF
TGTGCCAGCAGACCTCCGGGACAGGGCTACGAGCAGTACTTC
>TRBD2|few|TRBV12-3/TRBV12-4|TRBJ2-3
CATSGGWGTDTQYF
TGTGCCACCAGCGGGGGATGGGGCACAGATACGCAGTATTTT
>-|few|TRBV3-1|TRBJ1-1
CASSQSTVNTEAFF
TGTGCCAGCAGCCAGTCGACCGTGAACACTGAAGCTTTCTTT
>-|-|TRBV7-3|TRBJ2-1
CASSLMAGNEQFF
TGTGCCAGCAGCTTAATGGCGGGCAATGAGCAGTTCTTC
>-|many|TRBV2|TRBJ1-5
CASGPGNQPQHF
TGTGCCAGCGGACCCGGTAATCAGCCCCAGCATTTT
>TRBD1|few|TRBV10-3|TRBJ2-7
CAISGDRSSYEQYF
TGTGCCATCAGTGGGGACAGGAGCTCCTACGAGCAGTACTTC
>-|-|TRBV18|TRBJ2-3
CASSPEFNTQYF
TGTGCCAGCTCACCAGAATTTAATACGCAGTATTTT
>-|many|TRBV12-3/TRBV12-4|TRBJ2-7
CASSLTGSLANEQYF
TGTGCCAGCAGTTTAACCGGGTCTCTCGCCAACGAGCAGTACTTC
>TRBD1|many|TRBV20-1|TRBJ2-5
CSARGSGQEETQYF
TGCAGTGCTAGAGGATCCGGACAGGAAGAGACCCAGTACTTC
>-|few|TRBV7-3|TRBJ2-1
CASSLNGAYNEQFF
TGTGCCAGCAGCTTAAACGGGGCCTACAATGAGCAGTTCTTC
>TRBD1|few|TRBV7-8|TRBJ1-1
CASSQSQGRAFF
TGTGCCAGCAGCCAGTCACAGGGGCGAGCTTTCTTT
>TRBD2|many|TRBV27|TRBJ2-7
CASSSGGIRSEQYF
TGTGCCAGCTCTAGCGGGGGAATCCGGAGCGAGCAGTACTTC
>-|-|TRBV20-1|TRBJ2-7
CSARRADGASEQYF
TGCAGTGCTCGGCGGGCCGATGGGGCTTCCGAGCAGTACTTC
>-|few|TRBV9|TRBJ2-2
CASSGFGGANTGELFF
TGTGCCAGCAGCGGTTTCGGCGGAGCGAACACCGGGGAGCTGTTTTTT
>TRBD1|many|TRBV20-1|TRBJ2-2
CSASVWGQASSRGPGELFF
TGCAGTGCTAGTGTTTGGGGACAGGCGTCGAGTAGGGGTCCCGGGGAGCTGTTTTTT
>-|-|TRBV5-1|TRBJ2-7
CASSLVWGPYEQYF
TGCGCCAGCAGCCTGGTTTGGGGGCCCTACGAGCAGTACTTC
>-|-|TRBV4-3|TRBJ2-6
CASSRGRTASGANVLTF
TGCGCCAGCAGCCGGGGAAGGACAGCATCTGGGGCCAACGTCCTGACTTTC
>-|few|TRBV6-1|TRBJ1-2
CASSEGRYGYTF
TGTGCCAGCAGTGAAGGCAGATATGGCTACACCTTC
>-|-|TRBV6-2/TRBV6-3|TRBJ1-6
CASSSASYNSPLHF
TGTGCCAGCAGTTCGGCGTCCTATAATTCACCCCTCCACTTT
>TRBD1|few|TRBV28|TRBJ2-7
CASRLLGQGASYEQYF
TGTGCCAGCAGACTTCTCGGACAGGGGGCTTCCTACGAGCAGTACTTC
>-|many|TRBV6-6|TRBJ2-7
CASTYGPLYEQYF
TGTGCCAGCACTTACGGGCCGCTCTACGAGCAGTACTTC
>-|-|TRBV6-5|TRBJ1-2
CASSYSGTSNYGYTF
TGTGCCAGCAGTTACTCGGGGACCAGTAACTATGGCTACACCTTC
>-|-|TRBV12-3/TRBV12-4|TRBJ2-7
CASGSGPEQYF
TGTGCCAGCGGAAGCGGACCTGAGCAGTACTTC
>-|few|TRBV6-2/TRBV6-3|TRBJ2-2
CASRPAGHYANTGELFF
TGTGCCAGCAGGCCAGCGGGCCATTACGCGAACACCGGGGAGCTGTTTTTT
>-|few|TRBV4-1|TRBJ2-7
CASSQRKVGKEQYF
TGCGCCAGCAGCCAAAGAAAGGTTGGAAAAGAGCAGTACTTC
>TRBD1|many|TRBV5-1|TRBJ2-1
CASRSGTANYNEQFF
TGCGCCAGCAGATCCGGGACAGCAAACTACAATGAGCAGTTCTTC
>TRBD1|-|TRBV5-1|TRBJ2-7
CASSPGQMYEQYF
TGCGCCAGCAGCCCGGGACAGATGTACGAGCAGTACTTC
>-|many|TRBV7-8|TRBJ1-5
CASSLEGIYSNQPQHF
TGTGCCAGCAGCTTAGAGGGGATTTATAGCAATCAGCCCCAGCATTTT
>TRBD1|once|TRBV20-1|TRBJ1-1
CSALPPTGVNTEAFF
TGCAGTGCCCTACCTCCGACAGGGGTAAACACTGAAGCTTTCTTT
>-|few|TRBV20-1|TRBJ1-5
CSAQGQARGNQPQHF
TGCAGTGCTCAAGGTCAGGCCCGAGGCAATCAGCCCCAGCATTTT
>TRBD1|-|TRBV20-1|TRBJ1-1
CSAKVPPGQENTEAFF
TGCAGTGCAAAAGTTCCACCGGGACAGGAAAACACTGAAGCTTTCTTT
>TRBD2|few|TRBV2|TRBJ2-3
CASSGTSGKYTQYF
TGTGCCAGCAGCGGGACTAGCGGGAAATATACGCAGTATTTT
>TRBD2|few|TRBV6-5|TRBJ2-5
CASSYSPGLAGPQETQYF
TGTGCCAGCAGTTATTCTCCGGGACTAGCGGGGCCACAAGAGACCCAGTACTTC
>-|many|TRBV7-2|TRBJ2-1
CASSLVGSGLNEQFF
TGTGCCAGCAGCTTAGTGGGTTCAGGGCTAAATGAGCAGTTCTTC
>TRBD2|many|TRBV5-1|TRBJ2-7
CASSSGPGGPSSYEQYF
TGCGCCAGCAGCTCCGGACCGGGGGGGCCTAGCTCCTACGAGCAGTACTTC
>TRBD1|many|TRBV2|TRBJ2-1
CASSVLGGRYNEQFF
TGTGCCAGCAGTGTATTAGGGGGCAGATACAATGAGCAGTTCTTC
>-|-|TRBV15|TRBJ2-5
CATSRDEAETQYF
TGTGCCACCAGCAGAGATGAAGCGGAGACCCAGTACTTC
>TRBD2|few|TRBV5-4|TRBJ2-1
CASSLGSGRSNEQFF
TGTGCCAGCAGCTTGGGTAGCGGGAGGAGCAATGAGCAGTTCTTC
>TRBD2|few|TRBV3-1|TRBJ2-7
CASSRRGAAGGTYEQYF
TGTGCCAGCAGCCGTCGTGGGGCAGCGGGAGGAACCTACGAGCAGTACTTC
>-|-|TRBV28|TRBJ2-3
CASSSVRRPGDTQYF
TGTGCCAGCAGTTCGGTGCGTAGGCCCGGGGATACGCAGTATTTT
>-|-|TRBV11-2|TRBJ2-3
CASTEYPTDTQYF
TGTGCCAGCACCGAGTATCCCACAGATACGCAGTATTTT
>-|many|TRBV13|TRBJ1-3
CASSYGSGNTIYF
TGTGCCAGCAGCTATGGGTCTGGAAACACCATATATTTT
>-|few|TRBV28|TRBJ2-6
CASSSPGGPSGANVLTF
TGTGCCAGCAGTTCCCCGGGGGGCCCCTCTGGGGCCAACGTCCTGACTTTC
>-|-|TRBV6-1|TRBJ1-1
CASLPRGGGTEAFF
TGTGCCAGCCTCCCCCGTGGGGGGGGAACTGAAGCTTTCTTT
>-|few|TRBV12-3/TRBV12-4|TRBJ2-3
CASRNRGTDTQYF
TGTGCCAGCAGAAACCGGGGCACAGATACGCAGTATTTT
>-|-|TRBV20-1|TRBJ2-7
CSADRLDYEQYF
TGCAGTGCTGACCGACTAGACTACGAGCAGTACTTC
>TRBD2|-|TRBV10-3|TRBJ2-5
CAISELAGATETQYF
TGTGCCATCAGTGAGCTGGCGGGAGCCACGGAGACCCAGTACTTC
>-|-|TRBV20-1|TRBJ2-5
CSARGSSEAETQYF
TGCAGTGCCAGAGGGTCTTCGGAGGCAGAGACCCAGTACTTC
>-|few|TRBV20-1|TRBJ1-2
CSARPPTVNYGYTF
TGCAGTGCTAGACCCCCGACAGTTAACTATGGCTACACCTTC
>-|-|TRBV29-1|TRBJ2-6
CSVVPSGANVLTF
TGCAGCGTTGTCCCCTCTGGGGCCAACGTCCTGACTTTC